This TCR beta chain appears in the sequencing data of a study of T cell responses to AZD1222 COVID-19 vaccine. Concerning this clone itself: Its antigen is currently unknown.

Sequenced by immunoSEQ multiplex PCR; TCRdb stores in-frame clones only, minus some. The sample carries some 100,000 clones, more than 70% recorded once. Regarding the study as a whole: Targeting of unmutated variant regions was reportedly seen in nearly half of spike-specific TCRs.

Analyses pooled second doses at about 4 or about 12 weeks. This TCR came from an adult who received the AZD1222 COVID-19 vaccine. The source was peripheral blood, collected 28 days after the second AZD1222 dose.

The CDR3 protein is CASSIDGGEQYF. The CDR3 DNA follows: TGTGCCAGTAGTATAGATGGGGGCGAGCAGTACTTC. V gene TRBV19 combines with J gene TRBJ2-7; either TRBD1 or TRBD2 may fit D (5 bases each). The CDR3 spans 12 residues. CDR1 LNHDA and CDR2 SQIVND come from the germline V gene (reference sequence). V lost 0 bases and J lost 6, with 6 bases in between.